This T cell receptor beta chain derives from a study of blood T cell repertoires in COVID-19. This CDR3 is 18 amino acids long. Germline trimming cut 6 bases from V and 0 bases from J; bases unmatched to any gene: 13. Germline V gene lookup returns CDR1 SNHLY and CDR2 FYNNEI. Measured with immunoSEQ multiplex PCR; TCRdb has only the in-frame clones, and not every one. The profile covers 250,000 to 400,000 clones, with roughly nine tenths appearing a single time and roughly 5.3% taken by the ten largest. This TCR was sampled from a man aged 55-75 years who had recovered from COVID-19. The sample taken for sequencing was PBMCs or T cells enriched from blood (not recorded which). The V gene is TRBV2, the J gene TRBJ2-1; 8 bases agree with TRBD2. CDR3 region: CASSREGIAGRSYNEQFF. CDR3 bases: TGTGCCAGCAGCCGAGAGGGGATAGCGGGACGCTCCTACAATGAGCAGTTCTTC.